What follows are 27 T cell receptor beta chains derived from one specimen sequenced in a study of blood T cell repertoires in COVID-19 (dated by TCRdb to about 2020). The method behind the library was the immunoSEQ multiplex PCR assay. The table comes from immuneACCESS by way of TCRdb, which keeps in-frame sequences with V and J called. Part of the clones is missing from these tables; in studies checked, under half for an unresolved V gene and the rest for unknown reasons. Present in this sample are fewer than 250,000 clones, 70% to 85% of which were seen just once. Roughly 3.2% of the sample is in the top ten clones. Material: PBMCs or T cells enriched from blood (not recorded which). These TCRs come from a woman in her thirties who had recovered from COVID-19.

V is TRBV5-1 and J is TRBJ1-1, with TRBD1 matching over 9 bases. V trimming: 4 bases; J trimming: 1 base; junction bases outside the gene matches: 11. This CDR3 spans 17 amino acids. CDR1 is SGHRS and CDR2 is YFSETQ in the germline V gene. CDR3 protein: CASSPIRDREGNTEAFF. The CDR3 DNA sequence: TGCGCCAGCAGCCCCATACGGGACAGGGAAGGGAACACTGAAGCTTTCTTT.

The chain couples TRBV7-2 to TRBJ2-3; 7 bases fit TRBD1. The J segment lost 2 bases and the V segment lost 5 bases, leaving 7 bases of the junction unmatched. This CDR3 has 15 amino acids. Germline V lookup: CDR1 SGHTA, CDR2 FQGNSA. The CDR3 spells CASSLGQTNTDTQYF. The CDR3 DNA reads TGTGCCAGCAGCCTGGGACAGACGAACACAGATACGCAGTATTTT.

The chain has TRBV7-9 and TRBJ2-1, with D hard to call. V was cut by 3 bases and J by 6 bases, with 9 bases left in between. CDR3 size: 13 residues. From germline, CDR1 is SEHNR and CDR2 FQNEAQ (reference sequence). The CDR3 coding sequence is TGTGCCAGCAGCTTGGTAAGAGCCAATGAGCAGTTCTTC. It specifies CASSLVRANEQFF.

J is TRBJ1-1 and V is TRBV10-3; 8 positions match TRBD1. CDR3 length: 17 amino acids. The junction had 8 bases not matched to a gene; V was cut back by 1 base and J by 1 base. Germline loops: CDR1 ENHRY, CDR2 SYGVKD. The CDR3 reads CAISEFGSGGQNTEAFF. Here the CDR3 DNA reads TGTGCCATCAGTGAGTTTGGGTCAGGGGGCCAGAACACTGAAGCTTTCTTT.

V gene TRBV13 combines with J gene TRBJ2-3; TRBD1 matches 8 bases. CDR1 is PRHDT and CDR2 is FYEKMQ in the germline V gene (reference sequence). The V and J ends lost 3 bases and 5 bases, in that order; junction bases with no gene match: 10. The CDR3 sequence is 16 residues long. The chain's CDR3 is CASSLAPGGSGDTQYF. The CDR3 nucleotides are TGTGCCAGCAGCTTGGCACCAGGGGGCTCGGGAGATACGCAGTATTTT.

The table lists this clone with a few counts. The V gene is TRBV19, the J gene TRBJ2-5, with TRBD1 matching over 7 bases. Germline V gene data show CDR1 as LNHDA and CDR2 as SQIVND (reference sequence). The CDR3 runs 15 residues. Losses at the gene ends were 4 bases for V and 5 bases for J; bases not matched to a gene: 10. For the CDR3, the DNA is TGTGCCAGTAGTACCCAAGGGGGCGTCTGGGAGACCCAGTACTTC. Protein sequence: CASSTQGGVWETQYF.

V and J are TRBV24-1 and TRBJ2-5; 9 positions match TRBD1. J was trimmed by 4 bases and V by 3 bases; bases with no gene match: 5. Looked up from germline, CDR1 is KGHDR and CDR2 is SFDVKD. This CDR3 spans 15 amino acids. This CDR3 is CATSDRGTGSETQYF. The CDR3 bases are TGTGCCACCAGTGATCGTGGGACAGGGTCAGAGACCCAGTACTTC.

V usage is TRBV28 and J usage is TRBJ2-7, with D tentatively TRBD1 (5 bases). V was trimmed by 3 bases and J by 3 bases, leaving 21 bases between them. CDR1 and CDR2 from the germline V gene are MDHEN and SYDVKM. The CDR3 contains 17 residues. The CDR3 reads CASSFRVLAGPNYEQYF. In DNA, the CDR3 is TGTGCCAGCAGTTTCAGGGTCTTGGCAGGACCCAACTACGAGCAGTACTTC.

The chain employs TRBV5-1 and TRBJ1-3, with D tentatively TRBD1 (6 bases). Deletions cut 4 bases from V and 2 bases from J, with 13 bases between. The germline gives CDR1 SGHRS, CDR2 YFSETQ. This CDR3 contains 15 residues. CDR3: CASSPREGAGNTIYF. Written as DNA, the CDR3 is TGCGCCAGCAGCCCCCGGGAGGGGGCTGGAAACACCATATATTTT.

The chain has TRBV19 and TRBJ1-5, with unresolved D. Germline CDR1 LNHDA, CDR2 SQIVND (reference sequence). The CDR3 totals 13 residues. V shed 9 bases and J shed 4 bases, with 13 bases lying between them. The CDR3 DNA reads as TGTGCCAGCACCCAAAGGGAGAATCAGCCCCAGCATTTT. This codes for CASTQRENQPQHF.

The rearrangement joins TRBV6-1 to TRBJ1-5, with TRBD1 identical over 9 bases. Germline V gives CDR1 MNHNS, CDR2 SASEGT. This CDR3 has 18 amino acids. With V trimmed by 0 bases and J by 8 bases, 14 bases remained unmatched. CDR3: CASSEAGRGTGPFEPQHF. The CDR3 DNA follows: TGTGCCAGCAGTGAAGCGGGACGGGGGACAGGGCCTTTTGAGCCCCAGCATTTT.

CDR3 DNA sequence: TGTGCCAGCAGCGTCGAGCCCCGCAGGACAGGGATGTTGGGCACTGAAGCTTTCTTT. It encodes CASSVEPRRTGMLGTEAFF. V usage is TRBV9 and J usage is TRBJ1-1; 8 nucleotides line up with TRBD1. The CDR3 contains 19 residues. Trimming cost V 2 bases and J 4 bases; bases outside gene matches: 19. Germline CDR1 is SGDLS and CDR2 is YYNGEE.

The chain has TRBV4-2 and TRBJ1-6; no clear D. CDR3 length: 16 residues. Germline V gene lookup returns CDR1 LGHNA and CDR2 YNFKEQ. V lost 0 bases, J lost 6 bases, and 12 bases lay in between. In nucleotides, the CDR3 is TGTGCCAGCAGCCAAGATGCGACAATCACTAATTCACCCCTCCACTTT. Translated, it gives CASSQDATITNSPLHF.

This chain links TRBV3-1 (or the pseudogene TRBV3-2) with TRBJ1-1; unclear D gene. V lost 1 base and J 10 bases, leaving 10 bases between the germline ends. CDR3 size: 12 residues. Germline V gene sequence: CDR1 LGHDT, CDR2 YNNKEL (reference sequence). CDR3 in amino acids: CASSQGRGVAFF. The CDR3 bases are TGTGCCAGCAGCCAAGGTCGAGGCGTAGCTTTCTTT.

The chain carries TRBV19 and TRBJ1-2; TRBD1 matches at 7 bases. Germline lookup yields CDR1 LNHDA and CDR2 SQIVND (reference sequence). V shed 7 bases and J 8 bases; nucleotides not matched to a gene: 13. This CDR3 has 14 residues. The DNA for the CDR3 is TGTGCCAGTACTAAGACGGGACAGTTCGAAGGCTACACCTTC. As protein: CASTKTGQFEGYTF.

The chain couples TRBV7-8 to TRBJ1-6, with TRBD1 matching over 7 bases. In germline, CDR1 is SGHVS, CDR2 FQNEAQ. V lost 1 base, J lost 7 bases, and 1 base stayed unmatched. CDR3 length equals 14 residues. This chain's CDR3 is CASSLVQGNSPLHF. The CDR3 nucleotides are TGTGCCAGCAGCTTAGTACAGGGGAATTCACCCCTCCACTTT.

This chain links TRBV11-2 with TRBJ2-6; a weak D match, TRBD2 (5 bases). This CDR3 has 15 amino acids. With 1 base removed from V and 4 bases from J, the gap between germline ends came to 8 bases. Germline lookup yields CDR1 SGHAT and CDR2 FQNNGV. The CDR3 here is CASSLGGLGANVLTF. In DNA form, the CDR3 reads TGTGCCAGCAGCTTAGGCGGGTTAGGGGCCAACGTCCTGACTTTC. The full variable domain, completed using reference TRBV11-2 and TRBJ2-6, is EAGVAQSPRYKIIEKRQSVAFWCNPISGHATLYWYQQILGQGPKLLIQFQNNGVVDDSQLPKDRFSAERLKGVDSTLKIQPAKLEDSAVYLCASSLGGLGANVLTFGAGSRLTVL.

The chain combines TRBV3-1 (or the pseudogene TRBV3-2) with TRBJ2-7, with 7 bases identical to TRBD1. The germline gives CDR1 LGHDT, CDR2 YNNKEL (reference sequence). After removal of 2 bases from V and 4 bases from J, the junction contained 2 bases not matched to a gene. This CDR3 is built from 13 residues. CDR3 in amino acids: CASSQQGVYEQYF. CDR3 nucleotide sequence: TGTGCCAGCAGCCAACAGGGGGTGTACGAGCAGTACTTC.

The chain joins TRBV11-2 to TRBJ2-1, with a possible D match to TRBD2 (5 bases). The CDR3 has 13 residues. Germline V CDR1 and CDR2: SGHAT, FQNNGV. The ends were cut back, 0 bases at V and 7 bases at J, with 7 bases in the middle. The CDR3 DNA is TGTGCCAGCAGCTTAGATCGAGGGAATGAGCAGTTCTTC. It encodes CASSLDRGNEQFF.

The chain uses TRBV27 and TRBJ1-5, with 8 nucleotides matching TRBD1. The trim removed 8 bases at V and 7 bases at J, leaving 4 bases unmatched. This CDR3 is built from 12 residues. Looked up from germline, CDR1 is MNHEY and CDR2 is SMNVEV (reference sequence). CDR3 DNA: TGTGCCAGCCGGACAGGGTACCAGCCCCAGCATTTT. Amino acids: CASRTGYQPQHF.

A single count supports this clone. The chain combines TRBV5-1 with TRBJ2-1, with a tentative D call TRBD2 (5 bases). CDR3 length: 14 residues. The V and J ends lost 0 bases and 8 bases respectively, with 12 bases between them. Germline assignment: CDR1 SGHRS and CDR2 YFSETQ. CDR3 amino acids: CASSLGGPLDEQFF. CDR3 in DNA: TGCGCCAGCAGCTTGGGAGGGCCTTTAGATGAGCAGTTCTTC. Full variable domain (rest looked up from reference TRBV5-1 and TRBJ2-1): KAGVTQTPRYLIKTRGQQVTLSCSPISGHRSVSWYQQTPGQGLQFLFEYFSETQRNKGNFPGRFSGRQFSNSRSEMNVSTLELGDSALYLCASSLGGPLDEQFFGPGTRLTVL.

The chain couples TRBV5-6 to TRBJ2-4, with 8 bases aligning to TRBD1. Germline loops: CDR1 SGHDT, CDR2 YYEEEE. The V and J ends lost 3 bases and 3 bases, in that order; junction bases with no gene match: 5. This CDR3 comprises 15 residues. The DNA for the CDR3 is TGTGCCAGCAGCTGGCTACAGGGGGACAAAAACATTCAGTACTTC. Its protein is CASSWLQGDKNIQYF.

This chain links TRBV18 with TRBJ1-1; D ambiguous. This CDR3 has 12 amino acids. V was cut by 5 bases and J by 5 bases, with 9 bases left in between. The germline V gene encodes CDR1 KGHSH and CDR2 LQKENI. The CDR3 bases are TGTGCCAGCTCAAGAAGGGAGACTGAAGCTTTCTTT. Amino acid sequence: CASSRRETEAFF.

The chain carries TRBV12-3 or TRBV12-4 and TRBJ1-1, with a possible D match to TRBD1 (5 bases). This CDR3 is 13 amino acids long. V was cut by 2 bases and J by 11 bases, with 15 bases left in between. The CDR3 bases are TGTGCCAGCAGTTTATATAGTACAGGTCAGGCTTTCTTT. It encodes CASSLYSTGQAFF.

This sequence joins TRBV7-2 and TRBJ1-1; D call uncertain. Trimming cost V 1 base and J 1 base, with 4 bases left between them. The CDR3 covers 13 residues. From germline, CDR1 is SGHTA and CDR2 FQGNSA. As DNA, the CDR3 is TGTGCCAGCAGCTTAGAGCGGAACACTGAAGCTTTCTTT. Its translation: CASSLERNTEAFF.

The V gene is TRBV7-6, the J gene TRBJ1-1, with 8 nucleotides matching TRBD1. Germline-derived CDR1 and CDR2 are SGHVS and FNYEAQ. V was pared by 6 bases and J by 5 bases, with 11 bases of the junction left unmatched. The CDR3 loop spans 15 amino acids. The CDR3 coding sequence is TGTGCCAGCAGACAGACAGGGGATATCAGGACTGAAGCTTTCTTT. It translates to CASRQTGDIRTEAFF.

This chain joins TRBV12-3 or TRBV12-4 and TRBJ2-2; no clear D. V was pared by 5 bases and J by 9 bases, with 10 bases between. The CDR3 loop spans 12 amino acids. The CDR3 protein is CASSREARELFF. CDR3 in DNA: TGTGCCAGCAGTCGAGAAGCCCGGGAGCTGTTTTTT.